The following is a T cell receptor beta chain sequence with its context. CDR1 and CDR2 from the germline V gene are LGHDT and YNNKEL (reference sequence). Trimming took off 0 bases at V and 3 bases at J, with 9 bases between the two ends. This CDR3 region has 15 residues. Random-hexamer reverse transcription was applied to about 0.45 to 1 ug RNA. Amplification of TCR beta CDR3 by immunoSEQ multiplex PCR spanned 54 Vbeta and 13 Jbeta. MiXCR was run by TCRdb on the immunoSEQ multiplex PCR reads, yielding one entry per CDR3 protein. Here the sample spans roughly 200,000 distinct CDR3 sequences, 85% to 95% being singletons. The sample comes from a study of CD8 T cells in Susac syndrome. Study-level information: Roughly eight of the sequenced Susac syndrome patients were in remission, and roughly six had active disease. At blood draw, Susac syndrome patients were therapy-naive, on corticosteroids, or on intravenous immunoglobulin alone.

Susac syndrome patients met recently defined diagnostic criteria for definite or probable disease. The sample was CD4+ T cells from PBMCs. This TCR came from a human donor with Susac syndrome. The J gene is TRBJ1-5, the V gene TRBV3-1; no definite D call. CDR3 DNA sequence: TGTGCCAGCAGCCAAGATCCCGGGGTCAATCAGCCCCAGCATTTT. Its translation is CASSQDPGVNQPQHF.